The rows below give T cell receptor beta chains drawn from one sample of a study of blood T cell repertoires in COVID-19. Clones were sequenced by immunoSEQ multiplex PCR, and TCRdb holds only the in-frame ones, with some missing. The profile covers over 200,000 clones, with 70% to 90% appearing a single time and 9.5% to 15% taken by the ten largest. Sample: peripheral blood. Receptors originate from a woman under 30 who had recovered from COVID-19. Each CDR3 is given with its conserved first and last residue. A D gene is named only where the DNA matches it firmly. For some rows the clone size is stated as once, few or many, or as a class when expanded; others skip it.

d_gene	j_gene	abundance	v_gene	CDR3aa	CDR3nt
NA	TRBJ1-1	NA	TRBV25-1	CASRPPGESTEAFF	TGTGCCAGCAGACCTCCGGGGGAGAGCACTGAAGCTTTCTTT
NA	TRBJ2-2	few	TRBV7-9	CASSWANTGELFF	TGTGCCAGCAGCTGGGCCAACACCGGGGAGCTGTTTTTT
NA	TRBJ1-6	NA	TRBV6-4	CASSDSYRLNSPLHF	TGTGCCAGCAGTGACTCATACAGATTAAATTCACCCCTCCACTTT
NA	TRBJ1-4	NA	TRBV4-3	CASSQEGAVGEKLFF	TGCGCCAGCAGCCAAGAGGGGGCGGTTGGCGAAAAACTGTTTTTT
TRBD1	TRBJ1-2	NA	TRBV9	CASSAKTGSYGYTF	TGTGCCAGCAGCGCTAAGACAGGGTCCTATGGCTACACCTTC
TRBD1	TRBJ2-1	NA	TRBV4-3	CASRAGTGNYNEQFF	TGCGCCAGCAGGGCCGGGACAGGGAACTACAATGAGCAGTTCTTC
TRBD1	TRBJ2-7	NA	TRBV4-1	CASSPQQGTSYEQYF	TGCGCCAGCAGCCCACAACAGGGGACCTCCTACGAGCAGTACTTC
TRBD1	TRBJ1-2	NA	TRBV27	CASGTGDGYGYTF	TGTGCCAGCGGGACAGGGGATGGCTATGGCTACACCTTC
NA	TRBJ2-2	NA	TRBV7-3	CASSLSVGELFF	TGTGCCAGCAGCTTGAGCGTCGGGGAGCTGTTTTTT
TRBD1	TRBJ1-1	NA	TRBV6-5	CASSYSGTGPNTEAFF	TGTGCCAGCAGTTACTCCGGGACAGGGCCGAACACTGAAGCTTTCTTT
NA	TRBJ1-1	NA	TRBV6-6	CASSSSGTEAFF	TGTGCCAGCAGTTCTAGCGGGACTGAAGCTTTCTTT
NA	TRBJ2-7	once	TRBV5-1	CASKDSNSYEQYF	TGCGCCAGCAAGGACAGCAACTCCTACGAGCAGTACTTC
NA	TRBJ2-1	NA	TRBV5-1	CASSLAGLSSYNEQFF	TGCGCCAGCAGCTTGGCGGGGTTGAGCTCCTACAATGAGCAGTTCTTC
TRBD1	TRBJ1-4	NA	TRBV11-1	CASSRDRADEKLFF	TGTGCCAGCAGCCGGGACAGGGCTGATGAAAAACTGTTTTTT
NA	TRBJ1-3	NA	TRBV13	CASSSYRDGNTIYF	TGTGCCAGCAGCTCCTACAGAGACGGAAACACCATATATTTT
TRBD1	TRBJ1-3	NA	TRBV3-1/TRBV3-2	CASSLGTGSGNTIYF	TGTGCCAGCAGCCTTGGGACAGGGTCTGGAAACACCATATATTTT
NA	TRBJ2-1	NA	TRBV6-2/TRBV6-3	CASSYTHTVSSYNEQFF	TGTGCCAGCAGTTACACTCATACAGTAAGCTCCTACAATGAGCAGTTCTTC
TRBD2	TRBJ2-1	NA	TRBV13	CASTLAGLDNEQFF	TGTGCCAGCACCCTAGCGGGACTTGACAATGAGCAGTTCTTC
NA	TRBJ2-7	NA	TRBV5-4	CASSPDGSSYEQYF	TGTGCCAGCAGCCCTGACGGGAGCTCCTACGAGCAGTACTTC
NA	TRBJ2-7	NA	TRBV4-2	CASSQSGSYEQYF	TGTGCCAGCAGCCAATCCGGGTCCTACGAGCAGTACTTC
TRBD2	TRBJ2-1	NA	TRBV6-1	CASSAPPRGGGNNEQFF	TGTGCCAGCAGTGCGCCCCCGAGGGGCGGGGGAAACAATGAGCAGTTCTTC
TRBD1	TRBJ1-2	NA	TRBV30	CAWSVRKSGGYGYTF	TGTGCCTGGAGTGTACGGAAGTCAGGGGGCTATGGCTACACCTTC
TRBD1	TRBJ1-6	NA	TRBV27	CASSSNPDRASPLHF	TGTGCCAGCAGTTCCAATCCAGACAGGGCCTCACCCCTCCACTTT
NA	TRBJ1-5	NA	TRBV4-2	CASSQTSRSLGQPQHF	TGTGCCAGCAGCCAAACTAGTAGGTCCTTAGGGCAGCCCCAGCATTTT
NA	TRBJ1-2	NA	TRBV4-3	CASSQDSGSGYGYTF	TGCGCCAGCAGCCAAGATTCAGGGTCGGGCTATGGCTACACCTTC
NA	TRBJ1-6	few	TRBV27	CASSLRGSPLHF	TGTGCCAGCAGTTTAAGGGGTTCACCCCTCCACTTT
NA	TRBJ1-4	NA	TRBV9	CASSVTGVGQEKLFF	TGTGCCAGCAGCGTAACGGGTGTGGGACAAGAAAAACTGTTTTTT
NA	TRBJ2-7	once	TRBV28	CASSPQGLGYEQYF	TGTGCCAGCAGCCCCCAGGGGCTGGGTTACGAGCAGTACTTC
NA	TRBJ1-3	NA	TRBV2	CASKRDTSSGNTIYF	TGTGCCAGCAAGAGGGACACGAGCTCTGGAAACACCATATATTTT
TRBD2	TRBJ2-5	NA	TRBV30	CAWSDTGGQETQYF	TGTGCCTGGAGTGACACGGGAGGACAAGAGACCCAGTACTTC
TRBD1	TRBJ1-3	once	TRBV18	CASSPTGGFGNTIYF	TGTGCCAGCTCACCAACAGGGGGCTTTGGAAACACCATATATTTT
TRBD2	TRBJ2-3	few	TRBV28	CASIIAGGRTDTQYF	TGTGCCAGCATTATAGCGGGAGGGCGCACAGATACGCAGTATTTT
TRBD2	TRBJ2-7	few	TRBV2	CASRLSASGRYEQYF	TGTGCCAGCAGACTCTCGGCTAGCGGCCGCTACGAGCAGTACTTC
NA	TRBJ2-1	NA	TRBV19	CASSILFARDNVEQFF	TGTGCCAGTAGTATACTCTTCGCCCGGGATAACGTTGAGCAGTTCTTC
NA	TRBJ1-2	NA	TRBV9	CASSESGTSYGYTF	TGTGCCAGCAGCGAATCCGGGACAAGTTATGGCTACACCTTC
NA	TRBJ1-2	NA	TRBV27	CASSFPGGGGYTF	TGTGCCAGCAGTTTCCCGGGGGGAGGTGGCTACACCTTC
TRBD2	TRBJ2-3	NA	TRBV5-1	CASRLAGGSDTQYF	TGCGCCAGCAGACTAGCGGGAGGCTCAGATACGCAGTATTTT
NA	TRBJ1-1	NA	TRBV3-1/TRBV3-2	CASSQDSSPQGNTEAFF	TGTGCCAGCAGCCAAGATTCATCCCCTCAGGGAAACACTGAAGCTTTCTTT
NA	TRBJ1-1	NA	TRBV7-9	CASSFPGPTEAFF	TGTGCCAGCAGCTTCCCAGGGCCAACTGAAGCTTTCTTT
TRBD2	TRBJ2-5	NA	TRBV4-1	CASSQEGLAGAGETQYF	TGCGCCAGCAGCCAAGAGGGCCTAGCGGGAGCTGGGGAGACCCAGTACTTC
NA	TRBJ1-5	NA	TRBV23-1	CASSQLEPRNQPQHF	TGCGCCAGCAGTCAATTGGAACCTAGGAATCAGCCCCAGCATTTT
NA	TRBJ2-5	NA	TRBV19	CASSNPGQETQYF	TGTGCCAGTAGTAACCCCGGCCAAGAGACCCAGTACTTC
NA	TRBJ1-5	NA	TRBV10-3	CAISTHYSNQPQHF	TGTGCCATCTCGACCCACTATAGCAATCAGCCCCAGCATTTT
NA	TRBJ1-5	NA	TRBV29-1	CSVAFGWGQPQHF	TGCAGCGTTGCCTTCGGGTGGGGCCAGCCCCAGCATTTT
TRBD2	TRBJ2-1	NA	TRBV7-3	CASSSPLAGGRNEQFF	TGTGCCAGCAGCTCCCCTCTAGCGGGAGGTAGGAATGAGCAGTTCTTC
NA	TRBJ1-5	NA	TRBV14	CASSPTLNQPQHF	TGTGCCAGCAGTCCAACCCTAAATCAGCCCCAGCATTTT
NA	TRBJ2-1	NA	TRBV7-7	CASSLGISYNEQFF	TGTGCCAGCAGCTTAGGTATCAGCTACAATGAGCAGTTCTTC
TRBD1	TRBJ1-1	NA	TRBV7-2	CASSLGQGGIEAFF	TGTGCCAGCAGCTTAGGTCAGGGGGGCATTGAAGCTTTCTTT
TRBD1	TRBJ1-1	once	TRBV7-9	CASSEGQGMRTEAFF	TGTGCCAGCAGCGAAGGACAGGGGATGAGGACTGAAGCTTTCTTT
TRBD2	TRBJ2-1	NA	TRBV14	CASSRPGLAGSYNEQFF	TGTGCCAGCAGCCGCCCGGGACTAGCGGGATCCTACAATGAGCAGTTCTTC
NA	TRBJ2-4	NA	TRBV27	CASSFTGTLAKNIQYF	TGTGCCAGCAGTTTTACAGGGACCTTAGCCAAAAACATTCAGTACTTC
NA	TRBJ2-1	few	TRBV7-9	CASSLQISYNEQFF	TGTGCCAGCAGCCTTCAGATCTCCTACAATGAGCAGTTCTTC
TRBD1	TRBJ2-1	NA	TRBV6-5	CASSYSGQGDPKQFF	TGTGCCAGCAGTTATTCCGGACAGGGGGACCCAAAGCAGTTCTTC